This T cell receptor beta chain was obtained from a study of cytomegalovirus exposure and HLA in healthy donors. This PCR relied on a set of 60 Vbeta primers and 13 Jbeta primers. The data were produced by immunoSEQ multiplex PCR, yet TCRdb's version contains in-frame clones alone and is incomplete. The profile covers some 180,000 clones, with about an eighth appearing a single time and 7.8% taken by the ten largest. V was cut by 3 bases and J by 6 bases, with 15 bases left in between. The CDR3 extends over 16 amino acids. CDR1 and CDR2 (germline): LGHNA, YSLEER. This clonotype was sampled from a man aged 50-59 years in good health and CMV-seropositive. The gene calls are TRBV4-3 and TRBJ1-6, with a tentative D call TRBD1 (6 bases). The specimen was PBMCs. The CDR3 region has the DNA TGCGCCAGCAGCCAGGGTTGGGGGCGCGGTAATTCACCCCTCCACTTT. Its translation is CASSQGWGRGNSPLHF.